This entry lists 20 T cell receptor beta chains sequenced from one sample in a study of blood T cells in healthy people across ages. It was with a sample-barcoded 5' primer and a J-beta primer mix that a second PCR of roughly 7 to 12 cycles was run. Using its own MiXCR run on the 5' RACE reads, TCRdb lists one record per CDR3 protein. Of roughly 800,000 distinct CDR3 sequences in the sample, 58% were seen once. Material for sequencing was blood. These receptors were taken from a young man in good health.

This clonotype has just a few counts. The chain links TRBV7-2 to TRBJ1-2; D is ambiguous. This CDR3 is 14 amino acids long. V gave up 3 bases and J gave up 3 bases, with 11 bases separating them. Germline values: CDR1 SGHTA, CDR2 FQGNSA. CDR3 protein: CASSLGRFDYGYTF. CDR3 bases: TGTGCCAGCAGCTTGGGGAGGTTCGACTATGGCTACACCTTC.

In the case of this clonotype: This clone may be a read error of a much larger clone one base away. The CDR3 loop reads CASSPQGQAKNYGYTF. CDR3 DNA sequence: TGTGCCAGCAGCCCGCAGGGTCAGGCGAAGAACTATGGCTACACCTTC. The rearrangement joins TRBV3-1 to TRBJ1-2; possibly TRBD1 for D (5 bases). CDR1 and CDR2 from the germline V gene are LGHDT and YNNKEL (reference sequence). The V gene lost 4 bases and the J gene lost 2 bases, with 17 bases spanning the gap. There are 16 residues in the CDR3.

The genes are TRBV27 and TRBJ2-1, with TRBD1 identical over 10 bases. This CDR3 is built from 15 residues. Looked up from germline, CDR1 is MNHEY and CDR2 is SMNVEV (reference sequence). Trimming removed 6 bases from V and 2 bases from J; junction bases left unmatched: 4. For the CDR3, the DNA is TGTGCCAGCAGGGCGGGACAGGGGCCCTACAATGAGCAGTTCTTC. This gives the protein CASRAGQGPYNEQFF.

The CDR3 DNA sequence: TGTGCCAGCGGACCAGGGGTGGGTGGCTACACCTTC. It is translated as CASGPGVGGYTF. The V and J genes are TRBV2 and TRBJ1-2; weak D call: TRBD1 (6 bases). The CDR3 sequence is 12 residues long. Germline values: CDR1 SNHLY, CDR2 FYNNEI. Trimming cost V 8 bases and J 7 bases, with 14 bases left between them.

V and J are TRBV7-9 and TRBJ2-3; 8 bases agree with TRBD1. CDR3 size: 15 residues. J gave up 3 bases and V 5 bases, and 7 bases lay outside the gene matches. Germline loops: CDR1 SEHNR, CDR2 FQNEAQ (reference sequence). The CDR3 DNA reads TGTGCCAGCAGCCCGCGGGACAGGAAAACAGATACGCAGTATTTT. It yields the protein CASSPRDRKTDTQYF.

This clonotype has a count of ten or more. This chain connects TRBV20-1 to TRBJ1-4, with 8 bases lining up with TRBD1. The CDR3 extends over 14 amino acids. Germline V gene data show CDR1 as DFQATT and CDR2 as SNEGSKA (reference sequence). V shed 1 base, J shed 3 bases, and the junction held 1 base outside the gene matches. CDR3 nucleotide sequence: TGCAGTGCTAGAGGGGACAGGTCTAATGAAAAACTGTTTTTT. This codes for CSARGDRSNEKLFF.

V usage is TRBV20-1 and J usage is TRBJ2-5; D gene ambiguous. With 4 bases removed from V and 5 bases from J, the gap between germline ends came to 17 bases. CDR3 length: 14 amino acids. The germline CDR1 and CDR2 sequences are DFQATT and SNEGSKA (reference sequence). The CDR3 DNA is TGCAGTGCTACTCGGCCAGAGAATCCGGAGACCCAGTACTTC. Protein product: CSATRPENPETQYF.

The CDR3: CASSLLSEKDGYTF. In DNA, the CDR3 is TGTGCCAGCAGTTTATTGTCAGAGAAGGATGGCTACACCTTC. This chain joins TRBV12-3 or TRBV12-4 and TRBJ1-2; no clear D. Trimming pared 2 bases from V and 6 bases from J, leaving 13 bases between. The CDR3 is 14 amino acids.

The chain combines TRBV29-1 with TRBJ2-7, with 7 positions matching TRBD1. Germline values: CDR1 SQVTM, CDR2 ANQGSEA. The CDR3 runs to 13 residues. J lost 0 bases, V lost 4 bases, and 3 bases had no gene match. The CDR3: CSVGRDSSYEQYF. The CDR3 DNA reads as TGCAGCGTTGGTCGGGACAGCTCCTACGAGCAGTACTTC.

This rearrangement joins TRBV6-2 or TRBV6-3 to TRBJ2-1, with a tentative D call TRBD2 (5 bases). Trimming took off 11 bases at V and 9 bases at J, with 20 bases between the two ends. CDR1 and CDR2 from the germline V gene are MNHEY and SVGEGT. The CDR3 covers 13 residues. CDR3 nucleotides: TGTGCCCGCAATCCCCCGGGCGGAGGTGAGCAGTTCTTC. Amino acid sequence: CARNPPGGGEQFF.

The chain recombines TRBV6-5 with TRBJ2-3; no definite D call. CDR1 is MNHEY, CDR2 SVGAGI, per germline. This CDR3 is built from 13 residues. The V end lost 0 bases, the J end lost 6 bases, and 7 bases lay between the germline ends. The CDR3 loop is CASSYSAEDTQYF. The CDR3 nucleotides are TGTGCCAGCAGTTACTCGGCCGAGGATACGCAGTATTTT.

The chain employs TRBV7-2 and TRBJ2-5, with 8 bases lining up with TRBD1. The CDR3 sequence is 15 residues long. V was clipped by 3 bases and J by 5 bases; unmatched bases: 8. CDR1 is SGHTA and CDR2 is FQGNSA in the germline V gene. In DNA, the CDR3 is TGTGCCAGCAGCTTTCAGACAGGGGCACGGGAGACCCAGTACTTC. This gives the protein CASSFQTGARETQYF.

There are a few counts of this clonotype. The V call is TRBV6-2 or TRBV6-3, the J call TRBJ2-5; D may be TRBD1 (5 bases). The CDR3 is 13 amino acids. CDR1 MNHEY and CDR2 SVGEGT come from the germline V gene. Trimming cost V 2 bases and J 5 bases, with 9 bases left between them. DNA for the CDR3: TGTGCCAGCAGTTACGGACATTCGGAGACCCAGTACTTC. It encodes CASSYGHSETQYF.

The DNA of the CDR3 is TGCGCCAGCAGCATAGGACAGCGCTCCTACGAGCAGTACTTC. This codes for CASSIGQRSYEQYF. V and J are TRBV5-1 and TRBJ2-7; a possible D gene is TRBD1 (6 bases). CDR1 SGHRS and CDR2 YFSETQ come from the germline V gene. There are 14 residues in the CDR3. Trimming removed 4 bases at V and 0 bases at J, with 11 bases between.

J is TRBJ2-5 and V is TRBV12-3 or TRBV12-4, with 9 bases identical to TRBD2. CDR3 length equals 17 residues. J lost 11 bases, V lost 8 bases, and 24 bases had no gene match. CDR3 region: CASGKLRISGSLNEQYF. CDR3 DNA sequence: TGTGCCAGCGGGAAGCTCAGAATTAGCGGGAGTTTGAATGAGCAGTACTTC.

This clonotype was detected only a few times. This chain joins TRBV10-3 and TRBJ2-1, with D maybe TRBD1 (6 bases). CDR3 length: 16 residues. Germline V gene lookup returns CDR1 ENHRY and CDR2 SYGVKD. Deletions cut 3 bases from V and 8 bases from J, with 20 bases between. CDR3 in amino acids: CAISDGRARTDDEQFF. CDR3 DNA: TGTGCCATCAGTGACGGCCGCGCGCGGACAGACGATGAGCAGTTCTTC.

V and J are TRBV5-1 and TRBJ2-7; possibly TRBD1 for D (5 bases). Germline V CDR1 and CDR2: SGHRS, YFSETQ. Trimming stripped 5 bases from V and 3 bases from J, with 18 bases between. The CDR3 length is 15 residues. The CDR3 protein is CASRSQVGHDYEQYF. CDR3 sequence (DNA): TGCGCCAGCAGATCCCAGGTGGGGCATGACTACGAGCAGTACTTC.

This sequence joins TRBV20-1 and TRBJ2-1, with 13 positions matching TRBD2. The ends lost 6 bases at V and 6 bases at J; junction bases unmatched: 17. CDR1 and CDR2 from the germline V gene are DFQATT and SNEGSKA (reference sequence). The CDR3 is made up of 18 amino acids. For the CDR3, the DNA is TGCAGTGCCCCTCAAATAGGACTAGCGGGAGCAGGGGGCAATGAGCAGTTCTTC. Translation gives CSAPQIGLAGAGGNEQFF.

This chain joins TRBV7-9 and TRBJ2-1; 11 positions agree with TRBD2. The CDR3 has 16 amino acids. J gave up 5 bases and V 3 bases, and 6 bases lay outside the gene matches. Germline V gene lookup returns CDR1 SEHNR and CDR2 FQNEAQ (reference sequence). Written as DNA, the CDR3 is TGTGCCAGCAGCTTCTTTAGCGGGAGGGGAAACAATGAGCAGTTCTTC. Protein product: CASSFFSGRGNNEQFF.

This clonotype was detected a few times. V and J are TRBV9 and TRBJ2-1; TRBD2 agrees at 8 bases. After removal of 3 bases from V and 7 bases from J, the junction contained 6 bases not matched to a gene. CDR1 is SGDLS and CDR2 is YYNGEE in the germline V gene. The CDR3 covers 14 residues. The CDR3 here is CASSDTAGVNEQFF. In nucleotides, the CDR3 is TGTGCCAGCAGCGATACAGCGGGAGTTAATGAGCAGTTCTTC. Variable domain in full (rest from reference TRBV9 and TRBJ2-1): DSGVTQTPKHLITATGQRVTLRCSPRSGDLSVYWYQQSLDQGLQFLIQYYNGEERAKGNILERFSAQQFPDLHSELNLSSLELGDSALYFCASSDTAGVNEQFFGPGTRLTVL.